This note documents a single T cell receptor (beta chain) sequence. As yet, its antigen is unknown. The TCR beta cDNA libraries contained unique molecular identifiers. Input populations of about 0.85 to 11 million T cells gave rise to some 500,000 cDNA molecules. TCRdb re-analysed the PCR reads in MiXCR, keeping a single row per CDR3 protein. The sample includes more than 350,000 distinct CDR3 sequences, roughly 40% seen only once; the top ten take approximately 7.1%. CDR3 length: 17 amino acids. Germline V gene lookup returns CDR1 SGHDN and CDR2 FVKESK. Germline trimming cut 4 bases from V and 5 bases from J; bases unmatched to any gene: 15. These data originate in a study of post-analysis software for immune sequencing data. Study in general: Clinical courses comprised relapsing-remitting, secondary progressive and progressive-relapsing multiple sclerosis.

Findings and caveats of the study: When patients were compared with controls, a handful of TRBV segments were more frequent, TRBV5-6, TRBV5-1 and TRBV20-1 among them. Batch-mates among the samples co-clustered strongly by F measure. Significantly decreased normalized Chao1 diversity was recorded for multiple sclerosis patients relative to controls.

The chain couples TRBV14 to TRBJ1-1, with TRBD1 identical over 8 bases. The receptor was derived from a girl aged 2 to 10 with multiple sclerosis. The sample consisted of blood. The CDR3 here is CASSPGAGGPGWTEAFF. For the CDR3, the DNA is TGTGCCAGCAGCCCCGGGGCAGGGGGCCCTGGGTGGACTGAAGCTTTCTTT.